What follows is one TCR beta chain and its context. The antigen is not known. Other DNA sequences in the same sample also yield this CDR3. Sequenced by immunoSEQ multiplex PCR; TCRdb stores in-frame clones only, minus some. The table records more than 2,000,000 clones, around nine tenths of them present only once. The donors, all of them Caucasian adults, lived in Nashville, Tennessee. The source of the sample is a study of shared clonotypes between healthy human individuals. Study observations and caveats: Having only a few donors restricted how much genetic and exposure-history diversity was captured. Compared with clonotypes that all four donors shared, non-shared clonotypes had lower generation probabilities.

The CDR3 is made up of 15 amino acids. V was clipped by 1 base and J by 0 bases, with 8 bases between them. CDR1 is SEHNR and CDR2 is FQNEAQ in the germline V gene (reference sequence). This chain joins TRBV7-9 and TRBJ2-3; D may match TRBD1 or TRBD2 (5 bases each). The clonotype comes from a man between 18 and 29 years old in good health. Sequenced input: naive CD4+ T cells sorted from blood. Stated subset: CD45RA+ positively selected. The CDR3 loop is CASSLVGASTDTQYF. The CDR3 DNA is TGTGCCAGCAGCTTAGTCGGGGCTAGCACAGATACGCAGTATTTT.